The clone carrying this TCR beta chain was seen a few times. TCRdb re-called the 5' RACE reads with MiXCR, one entry per CDR3 protein. The sample includes about 98,000 distinct CDR3 sequences, 8% to 13% of them seen just once. The data are from a study of early T cells in non-severe SARS-CoV-2 infection. The origin of this receptor is an adult who was a healthcare worker with PCR-confirmed SARS-CoV-2 infection or an uninfected control (not recorded which). The specimen was whole blood.

CDR3: CASSLESSSGNTIYF. For the CDR3, the DNA is TGCGCCAGCAGCTTGGAGTCCAGCTCTGGAAACACCATATATTTT. This chain connects TRBV5-1 to TRBJ1-3; D unresolved. The CDR3 is 15 amino acids. Germline CDR1 and CDR2: SGHRS and YFSETQ. Trimming left V 0 bases short and J 0 bases short, with 7 bases between.